A selection of T cell receptor beta chains follows, all from one sample in a study of post-analysis software for immune sequencing data. TCRdb processed the PCR reads anew with MiXCR; each CDR3 protein has one entry. Among 350,000 to 500,000 distinct CDR3 sequences listed, 35% to 45% were seen once. Source material: blood. Every receptor here comes from a girl aged 2-15 years with multiple sclerosis. Both conserved end residues are part of each CDR3. The order of the fields is D gene, V gene, J gene, clone size, CDR3 DNA, CDR3 protein. The D gene is left open where the match is weak. Clone size appears in some rows only: once, few, many, or a class for an expanded clone.

>TRBD2|TRBV4-1|TRBJ2-1|few
TGCGCCAGCAGCCAAGAAGGAACTAGCGGGAGCAATGAGCAGTTCTTC
CASSQEGTSGSNEQFF
>TRBD1|TRBV2|TRBJ1-1|NA
TGTGCCAGCAGTGGTCAGGGGGGCACTGAAGCTTTCTTT
CASSGQGGTEAFF
>TRBD2|TRBV5-1|TRBJ2-1|NA
TGCGCCAGCAGCCCGGTGGGACTAGAAGGGAACGTCTATGATAATGAGCAGTTCTTC
CASSPVGLEGNVYDNEQFF
>NA|TRBV6-6|TRBJ1-5|few
TGTGCCAGCAAAAGTCCCTCGTCTAGCAATCAGCCCCAGCATTTT
CASKSPSSSNQPQHF
>TRBD2|TRBV4-3|TRBJ2-3|once
TGCGCCAGCAGCCAAACACTAAGCGGGGGCCCTAGCACAGATACGCAGTATTTT
CASSQTLSGGPSTDTQYF
>NA|TRBV20-1|TRBJ1-6|NA
TGCAGTGCTAGAGGGGTAGCGTCACCCCTCCACTTT
CSARGVASPLHF
>NA|TRBV7-9|TRBJ2-7|few
TGTGCCAGCAGCTCCTGGGGATCAGCCTACGAGCAGTACTTC
CASSSWGSAYEQYF
>TRBD2|TRBV20-1|TRBJ2-1|NA
TGCAGTGCTAGAGATCCCCTTACTAGCGGGAAGAATGAGCAGTTCTTC
CSARDPLTSGKNEQFF
>NA|TRBV28|TRBJ2-5|few
TGTGCCAGCAGTCCCTGGACGGAATTCCAAGAGACCCAGTACTTC
CASSPWTEFQETQYF
>NA|TRBV7-2|TRBJ2-7|NA
TGTGCCAGCAGCTTAGCGTTTCCCGGTGAGCAGTACTTC
CASSLAFPGEQYF
>TRBD1|TRBV7-8|TRBJ2-7|NA
TGTGCCAGCAGCGAGAGGACAGGGGGTTACTACGAGCAGTACTTC
CASSERTGGYYEQYF
>TRBD1|TRBV6-6|TRBJ2-4|NA
TGTGCCAGCAGTACAGGGGCCGAAAACATTCAGTACTTC
CASSTGAENIQYF
>NA|TRBV11-2|TRBJ2-4|NA
TGTGCCGGCAGCTTAGATGGAGGGACGCCAAACATTCAGTACTTC
CAGSLDGGTPNIQYF
>TRBD2|TRBV4-2|TRBJ2-3|NA
TGTGCCAGCAGCCCCGGACTAGCGGGAGGACTACAGGCAGATACGCAGTATTTT
CASSPGLAGGLQADTQYF
>TRBD1|TRBV6-5|TRBJ2-7|few
TGTGCCAGCAGTTACTCCTCGAGGGGGCCCTACGAGCAGTACTTC
CASSYSSRGPYEQYF
>NA|TRBV5-4|TRBJ2-1|NA
TGTGCCAGCAGCTTGACTCAGGGGTCAATCTACAATGAGCAGTTCTTC
CASSLTQGSIYNEQFF
>NA|TRBV29-1|TRBJ2-1|many
TGCAGCGTCGGGGGTGGTAGCGGCTCCTACAATGAGCAGTTCTTC
CSVGGGSGSYNEQFF
>NA|TRBV29-1|TRBJ2-7|NA
TGCAGCGTTGATACGGCCGGGTGGGGCGAGCAGTACTTC
CSVDTAGWGEQYF
>NA|TRBV29-1|TRBJ1-1|NA
TGCAGCGTGGCCGGGACATATGTGGGAGCTTTCTTT
CSVAGTYVGAFF
>NA|TRBV11-2|TRBJ2-1|NA
TGTGCCAGCAGCTTAGGCGGCTCCGACAATGAGCAGTTCTTC
CASSLGGSDNEQFF
>NA|TRBV29-1|TRBJ2-1|NA
TGCAGCGTTTGGAGGCGGGACAATGAGCAGTTCTTC
CSVWRRDNEQFF
>NA|TRBV5-1|TRBJ2-5|NA
TGCGCCAGCAGCTTGGGACTTGGAGCCCAAGAGACCCAGTACTTC
CASSLGLGAQETQYF
>TRBD1|TRBV4-3|TRBJ2-1|NA
TGCGCCAGCAGCCAAGAGCTAGGACAGGGGAACAATGAGCAGTTCTTC
CASSQELGQGNNEQFF
>TRBD2|TRBV20-1|TRBJ2-5|few
TGCAGTGCTAGAGATCGGGGGACTAGCGAAGAGACCCAGTACTTC
CSARDRGTSEETQYF
>TRBD1|TRBV10-1|TRBJ1-1|few
TGCGCCAGCAGTGAGAGGACAGGTCTTTTGGAAGCTTTCTTT
CASSERTGLLEAFF
>TRBD1|TRBV5-1|TRBJ2-7|many
TGCGCCAGCAGCTTGGGACAGGGCATCTACGAGCAGTACTTC
CASSLGQGIYEQYF
>NA|TRBV3-1|TRBJ1-1|NA
TGTGCCAGCAGCCAAGATTGGGCAGGGATGAACACTGAAGCTTTCTTT
CASSQDWAGMNTEAFF
>TRBD2|TRBV6-1|TRBJ2-1|NA
TGTGCCAGCAGGGAAGATATGGGACTAGTAAAAGACAATGAGCAGTTCTTC
CASREDMGLVKDNEQFF
>TRBD1|TRBV5-1|TRBJ2-5|NA
TGCGCCAGCAGCCCGCGAGTATTCGGGACAGGATTGCAAGAGACCCAGTACTTC
CASSPRVFGTGLQETQYF